The 16 T cell receptor beta chains given below trace back to one sample, sequenced in a study of cytomegalovirus exposure and HLA in healthy donors. Vbeta (60) and Jbeta (13) primers were used in the PCR. Profiling relied on immunoSEQ multiplex PCR, and the TCRdb table lists in-frame clones only, not all of them. The sample contains roughly 87,000 clones, approximately 75% of which appear only once. The material sequenced was PBMCs. The receptors derive from a man aged 55 to 69 in good health and CMV-seronegative.

This sequence joins TRBV25-1 and TRBJ1-1; 8 positions agree with TRBD1. J lost 1 base, V lost 2 bases, and 9 bases had no gene match. There are 17 residues in the CDR3. From germline, CDR1 is MGHDK and CDR2 SYGVNS. DNA for the CDR3: TGTGCCAGCAGTGAAACAGGGGGTATTGTTAGGAACACTGAAGCTTTCTTT. Translated, it gives CASSETGGIVRNTEAFF.

The chain uses TRBV4-1 and TRBJ1-1, with D possibly matching TRBD1 (5 bases). The germline gives CDR1 MGHRA, CDR2 YSYEKL. This CDR3 has 13 residues. The V end lost 2 bases, the J end lost 10 bases, and 14 bases lay between the germline ends. CDR3: CASSQMLLGGAFF. As DNA, the CDR3 is TGCGCCAGCAGCCAAATGTTGTTGGGGGGAGCTTTCTTT.

This clone appeared a few times. It may be a read error: a sequence one base away is much more abundant. V is TRBV6-5 and J is TRBJ2-3; TRBD2 might be the D (6 bases). Germline CDR1 reads MNHEY; CDR2 reads SVGAGI. The CDR3 sequence is 14 residues long. Trimming pared 2 bases from V and 0 bases from J, leaving 6 bases between. The DNA of the CDR3 is TGTGCCAGCAGTTACGGGGGGAGCACAGATACGCAGTATTTT. Its protein product is CASSYGGSTDTQYF.

This chain joins TRBV5-1 and TRBJ2-5, with a possible D match to TRBD1 (6 bases). The CDR3 runs 14 residues. The germline V and J ends were trimmed by 6 bases and 4 bases, with 16 bases remaining between them. Germline CDR1 SGHRS, CDR2 YFSETQ. The CDR3 loop reads CASTPTGLRETQYF. CDR3 sequence (DNA): TGCGCCAGCACGCCCACAGGGTTGCGAGAGACCCAGTACTTC.

The chain employs TRBV19 and TRBJ1-3, with unresolved D. V gave up 4 bases and J gave up 0 bases, with 13 bases separating them. In germline, CDR1 is LNHDA, CDR2 SQIVND (reference sequence). The CDR3 length is 16 residues. This chain's CDR3 is CASSTRVWASGNTIYF. The CDR3 region has the DNA TGTGCCAGTAGTACCCGCGTATGGGCCTCTGGAAACACCATATATTTT.

The chain uses TRBV5-6 and TRBJ2-3, with D unclear. Trimming cost V 2 bases and J 0 bases, with 19 bases left between them. Germline values: CDR1 SGHDT, CDR2 YYEEEE. The CDR3 extends over 18 amino acids. The CDR3: CASSLGWVRGGSTDTQYF. DNA for the CDR3: TGTGCCAGCAGCTTAGGCTGGGTTCGTGGCGGTAGCACAGATACGCAGTATTTT. Full variable domain (outside the CDR3, taken from reference TRBV5-6 and TRBJ2-3): DAGVTQSPTHLIKTRGQQVTLRCSPKSGHDTVSWYQQALGQGPQFIFQYYEEEERQRGNFPDRFSGHQFPNYSSELNVNALLLGDSALYLCASSLGWVRGGSTDTQYFGPGTRLTVL.

This clone has a handful of counts. The chain combines TRBV18 with TRBJ1-2; 8 nucleotides line up with TRBD1. J was trimmed by 2 bases and V by 3 bases; bases with no gene match: 8. Germline CDR1 KGHSH, CDR2 LQKENI. This CDR3 spans 16 amino acids. This chain's CDR3 is CASSPAQQGGNYGYTF. In nucleotides, the CDR3 is TGTGCCAGCTCACCGGCCCAACAGGGGGGGAACTATGGCTACACCTTC.

This rearrangement joins TRBV5-6 to TRBJ2-5; 7 bases are a match to TRBD2. Germline CDR1 is SGHDT and CDR2 is YYEEEE. The V and J ends lost 2 bases and 5 bases, in that order; junction bases with no gene match: 9. The CDR3 is 15 amino acids. CDR3 coding DNA: TGTGCCAGCAGCTTAGACCCGACTAGCATGGAGACCCAGTACTTC. It codes for CASSLDPTSMETQYF.

The V call is TRBV5-1, the J call TRBJ2-3; TRBD1 might be the D (5 bases). V shed 4 bases and J shed 2 bases, with 14 bases lying between them. CDR1 and CDR2 from the germline V gene are SGHRS and YFSETQ. The CDR3 is 15 amino acids. The DNA for the CDR3 is TGCGCCAGCAGCCCCTATCGACAGTCCACAGATACGCAGTATTTT. Its translation is CASSPYRQSTDTQYF.

The V gene is TRBV19, the J gene TRBJ1-5; unclear D gene. From germline, CDR1 is LNHDA and CDR2 SQIVND (reference sequence). The CDR3 spans 13 residues. Between the trimmed V and J ends, which lost 2 bases and 5 bases, there was a span of 7 bases. The CDR3 nucleotides are TGTGCCAGTAGTATAAGCGCGGATCAGCCCCAGCATTTT. Amino acid sequence: CASSISADQPQHF.

The chain combines TRBV18 with TRBJ2-3; 10 positions agree with TRBD1. The CDR3 is made up of 16 amino acids. Per the germline V gene, CDR1 is KGHSH and CDR2 is LQKENI. V lost 1 base, J lost 5 bases, and 6 bases stayed unmatched. For the CDR3, the DNA is TGTGCCAGCTCACCACAGAGACAGGGGGCTGGAGATACGCAGTATTTT. Translating it yields CASSPQRQGAGDTQYF.

Comment on this clone: The germline gene is not matched at one end of the junction; a read error may be the cause. The gene calls are TRBV7-9 and TRBJ2-2, with D possibly being TRBD2 (5 bases). The CDR3 covers 15 residues. Germline CDR1 SEHNR, CDR2 FQNEAQ (reference sequence). CDR3 residues: CSSSLGGAVTGELFF. The CDR3 DNA reads as TGTTCCAGCAGCTTAGGAGGTGCAGTCACCGGGGAGCTGTTTTTT. The full variable domain, rest sourced from reference TRBV7-9 and TRBJ2-2, is DTGVSQNPRHKITKRGQNVTFRCDPISEHNRLYWYRQTLGQGPEFLTYFQNEAQLEKSRLLSDRFSAERPKGSFSTLEIQRTEQGDSAMYLCSSSLGGAVTGELFFGEGSRLTVL.

The chain is built from TRBV7-2 and TRBJ2-1; 7 bases map to TRBD1. There are 14 residues in the CDR3. Germline lookup yields CDR1 SGHTA and CDR2 FQGNSA. The V gene end was trimmed by 5 bases and the J gene end by 6 bases; junction bases not matched to a gene: 7. CDR3 nucleotides: TGTGCCAGCAGCCAAGGGGGACAGATCAATGAGCAGTTCTTC. This translates into CASSQGGQINEQFF.

DNA of the CDR3: TGTGCCAGTAGTATAGCGGGAGGGGACACTGAAGCTTTCTTT. Its protein is CASSIAGGDTEAFF. The rearrangement links TRBV19 to TRBJ1-1; the D gene is possibly TRBD1 (5 bases). V was clipped by 1 base and J by 3 bases, with 9 bases between them. Germline lookup yields CDR1 LNHDA and CDR2 SQIVND (reference sequence). This CDR3 comprises 14 residues.

The chain carries TRBV5-1 and TRBJ1-4, with TRBD1 matching over 7 bases. Losses at the gene ends were 0 bases for V and 8 bases for J; bases not matched to a gene: 7. CDR1 SGHRS and CDR2 YFSETQ come from the germline V gene. This CDR3 region has 15 residues. This chain's CDR3 is CASSLEGAVAEKLFF. Written as DNA, the CDR3 is TGCGCCAGCAGCTTGGAGGGGGCTGTGGCGGAAAAACTGTTTTTT. The full variable domain, with the rest looked up from reference TRBV5-1 and TRBJ1-4, is KAGVTQTPRYLIKTRGQQVTLSCSPISGHRSVSWYQQTPGQGLQFLFEYFSETQRNKGNFPGRFSGRQFSNSRSEMNVSTLELGDSALYLCASSLEGAVAEKLFFGSGTQLSVL.

The chain couples TRBV7-2 to TRBJ2-2; the match to TRBD1 covers 9 bases. The CDR3 is 17 residues long. V lost 4 bases and J lost 5; bases outside the gene matches: 11. CDR1 is SGHTA and CDR2 is FQGNSA in the germline V gene. The CDR3 loop is CASSSPPGQGNTGELFF. The CDR3 nucleotides are TGTGCCAGCAGCTCCCCCCCGGGACAGGGTAATACCGGGGAGCTGTTTTTT.